This T cell receptor beta chain stems from a study of blood T cell repertoires in COVID-19. Study background: T cells, B-cell-depleted T cells, or PBMCs supplied cDNA or gDNA.

The CDR3 runs to 14 residues. Trimming left V 1 base short and J 1 base short, with 8 bases between. Per the germline V gene, CDR1 is SGHRS and CDR2 is YFSETQ. Authors' data handling: Estimates of nucleated cell counts were drawn from the amplification of reference gene primers. This table comes from immunoSEQ multiplex PCR, and its TCRdb copy is limited to in-frame clones, with some not included. V, J and clone size are taken as reported in that table, and D and trimming were inferred from the DNA itself. The sample carries around 100,000 clones, 85% to 90% recorded once. This chain joins TRBV5-1 and TRBJ1-1, with D hard to call. This clonotype was obtained from a human donor in a cohort sampled during active COVID-19. The sequenced sample consisted of peripheral blood. The CDR3 protein is CASSLTEWNTEAFF. For the CDR3, the DNA is TGCGCCAGCAGCTTGACAGAGTGGAACACTGAAGCTTTCTTT.